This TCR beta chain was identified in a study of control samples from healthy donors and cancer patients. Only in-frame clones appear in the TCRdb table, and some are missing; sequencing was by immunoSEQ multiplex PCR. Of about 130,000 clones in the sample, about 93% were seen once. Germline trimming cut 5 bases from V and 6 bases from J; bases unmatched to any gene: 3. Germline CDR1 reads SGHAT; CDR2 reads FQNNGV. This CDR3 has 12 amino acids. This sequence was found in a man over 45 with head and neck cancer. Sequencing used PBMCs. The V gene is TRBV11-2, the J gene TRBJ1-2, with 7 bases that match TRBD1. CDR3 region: CASSRTGDGYTF. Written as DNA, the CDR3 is TGTGCCAGCAGCCGCACAGGGGATGGCTACACCTTC.